The T cell receptor beta chain under discussion was sequenced for a study of regulatory T cells in long-lasting Graves disease (dated by TCRdb to about 2021). A note on the overall study: In the newly diagnosed Graves' disease group, patients had been taking antithyroid drugs for less than 3 months. Peripheral blood TCR sequencing and RNA sequencing compared persistent Graves' disease patients with newly diagnosed Graves' disease patients. The study took place in China and was registered as a clinical trial. A total of about 35 samples underwent TCR sequencing: about 13 from persistent and about 20 from newly diagnosed Graves' disease patients. Points the paper makes about the study in general: TRBV28, TRBJ1-2 and TRBJ2-5 were preferentially used in persistent disease, while TRBV20-1 and TRBJ2-1 were favored in newly diagnosed disease. The authors acknowledged the small sample size as a limitation that may reduce accuracy. More public clonotypes were shared among persistent patients (roughly 2,700) than among newly diagnosed patients (more than 950). Compared with newly diagnosed patients, persistent Graves' disease patients had lower TCR Shannon entropy and fewer highly expanded clones, which suggests clonal expansion. Peripheral blood alone was examined, since thyroid tissue, which constituted the primary lesion, could not be accessed. Sequencing and analysis were restricted to the TCR beta chain.

This clonotype was seen at least ten times. The antigen this receptor binds is unknown. No per-base quality is available; no much larger clone lies one base away. CDR1 and CDR2 were assigned from the germline V gene (reference sequence) as DFQATT and SNEGSKA. There are 13 amino acids in the CDR3, from cysteine to phenylalanine inclusive. The only DNA kept is the CDR3, 39 bases in frame from the first base. At the junction V is shortened by 6 bases and J by 1 base, with 12 bases in between. Libraries were made using multiplex PCR. TCRdb records Illumina HiSeq 4000 as the sequencer. To build TCR beta libraries, CDR3 regions were amplified by Arm-PCR using iRepertoire HTBI primers. Before sequencing, the PCR products went through gel purification. As for the original processing: Gene usage analysis of CDR3 amino acid clonotypes used the approximately 62 TRBV and some 15 TRBJ segments found across samples. Filtered high-quality paired reads were merged into contigs using COPE and FqMerger. BLAST was used to align contigs to IMGT TRBV, TRBD and TRBJ reference genes, and CDR3 was defined according to IMGT. Clonotypes above 0.1% frequency were classified as highly expanded clones. Repertoire diversity was measured by Shannon entropy, and V-J evenness by the Gini coefficient. A clonotype was considered public if more than one individual shared it. The public reads were reprocessed in TCRdb via fastp at Q25 and MiXCR, keeping in-frame beta chains. Each CDR3 protein gets just one entry, which takes the most common genes and DNA from the rows behind it. Clone size and V and J calls follow TCRdb, not the original study. A total of 360,000 or so distinct CDR3 sequences appear in this sample, approximately 15% of them only once. The ten largest account for 30% of the sample.

In the paper's terms, the time point label means: newly diagnosed GD, antithyroid drugs for less than 3 months. For both TCR sequencing and RNA sequencing, RNA was extracted from PBMCs in TRIzol. The diagnosis of Graves' disease followed American Thyroid Association guidelines. Patients for the study were recruited at an endocrinology department in Xi'an, China. Each patient gave approximately 8.8 milliliters of peripheral blood, collected in an EDTA anticoagulant tube. Ficoll Paque Plus density gradient separation was used to isolate PBMCs, and no further T cell sorting was performed. An Agilent 2100 Bioanalyzer and agarose gel were used to check RNA quality, and a NanoDrop 2000 was used to measure RNA concentration. These data are also associated with another study on T cells in Graves' hyperthyroidism and ophthalmopathy. That second publication adds: Stable Graves' hyperthyroidism was defined as the absence of progression to ophthalmopathy over 18 months of follow-up. Hyperthyroidism patients were aged 18 to 65 years and newly diagnosed, with disease duration of less than 2 months. Exclusion was applied to patients with uncontrolled infections, other autoimmune diseases, pregnancy or lactation. Clinical symptoms, serum thyroxine and TRAb, thyroid ultrasound, and orbital computed tomography formed the basis for the diagnoses. For the first round of RT-PCR on the TCR CDR3, the HTBI primer set was used together with the Qiagen OneStep RT-PCR kit. Most expanded thyroid clonotypes (frequency above 0.001) were also found in blood, which suggests that blood repertoires may mirror thyroid immune responses. A 13 V-J signature model separated ophthalmopathy from stable hyperthyroidism, with roughly 88% sensitivity and approximately 81% specificity in cross-validation and 80%/75% in testing. In validation, the model predicted progression to ophthalmopathy a median of 6.5 months before onset, with about 64% sensitivity and about 75% specificity. To identify distinguishing TCR V-J signatures, a discovery cohort of 100 patients was used, comprising 40 to 45 with Graves' ophthalmopathy and around 60 with stable Graves' hyperthyroidism. Prospective prediction of ophthalmopathy was tested in an independent validation cohort consisting of some 20 hyperthyroidism patients and 15 to 17 patients who later progressed to ophthalmopathy. The approximately 100 discovery patients were divided at random into training and test sets in a 7:3 ratio. Thyroid tissue and blood T-cell repertoires from six Graves' hyperthyroidism patients were also compared in the study. After blood sampling, hyperthyroidism patients were treated with methimazole at a starting dose of 30 mg daily, and ophthalmopathy patients were treated with high-dose intravenous methylprednisolone. The libraries were constructed in a second round of multiplex PCR and then size-selected and purified. Paired-end sequencing of the libraries was performed with 100 bp reads on an Illumina HiSeq2000. SOAPnuke was used to process the raw data, with reads discarded if the reads contained adapters or uncalled bases, had a mean Phred below 15, or lacked an exact constant-primer or identifier match. COPE v1.2.5 was used to merge high-quality paired reads, and clonotypes were defined as unique nucleotide sequences. MiTCR v1.1 was used to align clonotypes to the IMGT TRBV, TRBD and TRBJ reference segments. The analysis included only V-J combinations with a frequency above 0.0001, which together covered more than 98% of the repertoires. A TCS score was defined as the ratio between F50 (clonal expansion) and ExV (chaos), using BLOSUM62-based TCRdist between CDR3 peptides within each V-J. Welch's t-statistics and random forest reduced around 520 V-J features to 10 to 15, which were used in a naive Bayes classifier (R e1071). Sample size was not statistically predetermined, and blinding of investigators to group allocation was not performed. The paper reports TCR Vbeta CDR3 sequencing of 130 to 150 peripheral blood samples: under 45 ophthalmopathy, fewer than 80 hyperthyroidism and roughly 17 progressor patients.

Source: peripheral blood mononuclear cells (PBMCs), taken at new diagnosis, from a patient treated with antithyroid drugs. The TCR sequence derives from a man in his forties or fifties with Graves disease. Donor details come from another sample of the same person, matched by shared clones. This sequence uses TRBV20-1 and TRBJ1-1; possibly the D gene is TRBD1, per 5 matching bases. The sequence in DNA is TGCAGTGCGACCGGGACGGGGAACACTGAAGCTTTCTTT. Its amino acids are CSATGTGNTEAFF.